A selection of T cell receptor beta chains follows, all from one sample in a study of molecular identifiers for immune sequencing clone quantification. Each CDR3 protein is one row after TCRdb ran MiXCR on the PCR reads. Here the sample spans 10,000 or so distinct CDR3 sequences, 15% to 20% being singletons. The sample taken for sequencing was naive CD8+ T cells from blood, with Jurkat cell RNA spiked in. The source is a human donor in good health. Some libraries in this study had Jurkat cell RNA spiked in. Both conserved end residues are part of each CDR3. D genes are given only for firm matches. Clone size is stated in some rows and not others, as once, few, many or a class when expanded.

cdr3_nt,cdr3_aa,v_call,j_call,d_call,clone_size
TGTGCCAGCAGCCCCCCTAGCGGGAGAATTCAAGAGACCCAGTACTTC,CASSPPSGRIQETQYF,TRBV7-9,TRBJ2-5,TRBD2,medium-sized
TGTGCCAGCAGTTTAGGAGCGTGGATAGACACGCAGTATTTT,CASSLGAWIDTQYF,TRBV28,TRBJ2-3,NA,NA
TGTGCCAGCAGTTTAGCTCGCGGGAGATACGAGCAGTACTTC,CASSLARGRYEQYF,TRBV27,TRBJ2-7,TRBD2,many
TGTGCCAGCAGTGGGGGAGACTCTGGAAACACCATATATTTT,CASSGGDSGNTIYF,TRBV27,TRBJ1-3,NA,many
TGTGCCAGTAGTATGGGGACAGGGCTCACTGAAGCTTTCTTT,CASSMGTGLTEAFF,TRBV19,TRBJ1-1,TRBD1,medium-sized
TGCGCCAGCAGCCAAGGACAGGGGGCGATAGGGCAGTTCTTC,CASSQGQGAIGQFF,TRBV4-3,TRBJ2-1,TRBD1,many
TGTGCCAGCAGCTTGGGGACTAGCGGCAACGAGCAGTACTTC,CASSLGTSGNEQYF,TRBV7-2,TRBJ2-7,TRBD2,medium-sized
TGTGCCAGCAGTTTGAAAGGGGGGCGCAGCACAGATACGCAGTATTTT,CASSLKGGRSTDTQYF,TRBV27,TRBJ2-3,NA,NA
TGTGCCAGCAGTGAATTAGAATATAATTCACCCCTCCACTTT,CASSELEYNSPLHF,TRBV25-1,TRBJ1-6,NA,many
TGTGCCAGCAGCTTAGGGGTGGTGTCTGGACGGGCCAAAAACATTCAGTACTTC,CASSLGVVSGRAKNIQYF,TRBV7-9,TRBJ2-4,NA,medium-sized
TGTGCCAGCAGTCCGGGGGGGGCACGGGGGACCAATCAGCCCCAGCATTTT,CASSPGGARGTNQPQHF,TRBV28,TRBJ1-5,NA,many
TGTGCCAGCAGCTCAAGTGGGTCACAGGGAAGAGGCAATCAGCCCCAGCATTTT,CASSSSGSQGRGNQPQHF,TRBV7-6,TRBJ1-5,NA,NA
TGTGCCAGCAGACGGATGAACACTGAAGCTTTCTTT,CASRRMNTEAFF,TRBV6-2/TRBV6-3,TRBJ1-1,NA,medium-sized
TGCAGTGCTAGACGGCGGGGGCTCAATGAGCAGTTCTTC,CSARRRGLNEQFF,TRBV20-1,TRBJ2-1,NA,NA
TGTGCCAGCAGCTTGGCTCCGGGACAGGGGATCCGGCAGCCCCAGCATTTT,CASSLAPGQGIRQPQHF,TRBV5-6,TRBJ1-5,TRBD1,many
TGTGCCAGCAGCTTAGCTGAGACTAGCGGCCGGTACTTC,CASSLAETSGRYF,TRBV11-2,TRBJ2-7,TRBD2,medium-sized
TGTGCCAGCACTGAAATGGACAGGGCCCCCTACGAGCAGTACTTC,CASTEMDRAPYEQYF,TRBV2,TRBJ2-7,TRBD1,medium-sized
TGCGCCAGCAGCCCAGGGGTTATCGGCACAGATACGCAGTATTTT,CASSPGVIGTDTQYF,TRBV4-3,TRBJ2-3,NA,medium-sized
TGCGCCAGCAGCCAAACCGCCGAGGTAGGGGGCAGCTCTGAAGCTTTCTTT,CASSQTAEVGGSSEAFF,TRBV4-1,TRBJ1-1,TRBD1,medium-sized
TGCGCCAGCAGTCAGCCAACAGGGGGGAGTCTCTACGAGCAGTACTTC,CASSQPTGGSLYEQYF,TRBV23-1,TRBJ2-7,TRBD1,medium-sized
TGTGCCAGCAGTTCCCTGTGGCAGTACTTC,CASSSLWQYF,TRBV27,TRBJ2-7,NA,medium-sized
TGCAGCGTTGTTGGACTAGCGGGAGTGTACGAGCAGTACTTC,CSVVGLAGVYEQYF,TRBV29-1,TRBJ2-7,TRBD2,medium-sized
TGTGCCAGCAGCCAGACAGATAGCAATCAGCCCCAGCATTTT,CASSQTDSNQPQHF,TRBV5-8,TRBJ1-5,NA,few
TGTGCCAGCAGCCAGTATATCGGAACATACAATGAGCAGTTCTTC,CASSQYIGTYNEQFF,TRBV14,TRBJ2-1,NA,many
TGTGCCAGCAGTGAAGTTTTTACCACAGATACGCAGTATTTT,CASSEVFTTDTQYF,TRBV2,TRBJ2-3,NA,many
TGTGCCACCGGACAGGGGAACACCGGGGAGCTGTTTTTT,CATGQGNTGELFF,TRBV11-1,TRBJ2-2,TRBD1,many
TGTGCCAGCGGGGGGGGCGAGACGATTGGAGCTTTCTTT,CASGGGETIGAFF,TRBV25-1,TRBJ1-1,NA,medium-sized
TGCAGTGCTAAGGATCACAGGGATGAAAAACTGTTTTTT,CSAKDHRDEKLFF,TRBV20-1,TRBJ1-4,NA,NA
TGTGCCAGCAGCCAACTAGCACGTACCGGGGAGCTGTTTTTT,CASSQLARTGELFF,TRBV6-4,TRBJ2-2,NA,many